The rows below give T cell receptor beta chains drawn from one sample of a study of blood T cell repertoires in COVID-19. Here immunoSEQ multiplex PCR was the method, and the copy in TCRdb shows in-frame clones only, minus some. The sample holds around 250,000 clones, 82% seen once. The sequencing input was PBMCs or T cells enriched from blood (not recorded which). These receptors were collected from a man aged 35 to 55 who had been exposed to COVID-19. The CDR3 runs from the conserved cysteine through the conserved F or W. The size field is filled for only some rows; it gives once, few, many or a size class.

J: TRBJ2-1
V: TRBV12-5
size: NA
CDR3: CASGLGSLRGLAGASGLNEQFF

J: TRBJ2-1
V: TRBV25-1
size: NA
CDR3: CASSEFEGVGKGEQFF

J: TRBJ2-7
V: TRBV18
size: NA
CDR3: CASSRAGTDNYEQYF

J: TRBJ2-7
V: TRBV7-2
size: NA
CDR3: CASSTARGYEQYF

J: TRBJ1-2
V: TRBV7-3
size: NA
CDR3: CASSPHYGYTF

J: TRBJ1-1
V: TRBV19
size: NA
CDR3: CASSLYTGNTEAFF

J: TRBJ1-2
V: TRBV10-2
size: NA
CDR3: CASTGGWDYGYTF

J: TRBJ2-1
V: TRBV5-1
size: once
CDR3: CASNPGRGLIRTSDSDEQFF

J: TRBJ2-1
V: TRBV5-1
size: NA
CDR3: CASCTISGGDNEQFF

J: TRBJ2-1
V: TRBV11-3
size: once
CDR3: CASSFPTGGPNEQFF

J: TRBJ2-7
V: TRBV2
size: NA
CDR3: CASNPTGWGEQYF

J: TRBJ1-4
V: TRBV11-2
size: NA
CDR3: CASTVLGGFNEKLFF

J: TRBJ2-7
V: TRBV2
size: NA
CDR3: CASKDTSGNYEQYF

J: TRBJ1-2
V: TRBV20-1
size: NA
CDR3: CSASGNQQKETYGYTF

J: TRBJ2-3
V: TRBV2
size: NA
CDR3: CASSSWPDTQYF

J: TRBJ2-1
V: TRBV6-1
size: NA
CDR3: CASSDPGDREHNEQFF

J: TRBJ1-5
V: TRBV6-1
size: NA
CDR3: CASSDRTGGQPQHF

J: TRBJ2-1
V: TRBV3-1/TRBV3-2
size: NA
CDR3: CASSQVSGRGNEQFF